A single sample gave rise to the 5 T cell receptor beta chains below, sequenced in a study of PD-1 blockade in classical Hodgkin lymphoma. Every single patient, without exception, relapsed after autologous stem cell transplantation, and brentuximab vedotin exposure varied. Out of thawed PBMCs, magnetic negative selection purified CD4+ T cells. The method was immunoSEQ multiplex PCR; TCRdb's version includes in-frame clones alone and lacks a portion of them. The sample holds 6,000 to 9,500 clones; approximately 71% are singletons and the top ten take 6.5% to 8.5%. The sequenced sample was CD4+ T cells from blood, obtained at baseline. The receptors originated from a human donor with classical Hodgkin lymphoma.

This clone was observed a handful of times. V is TRBV11-2 and J is TRBJ2-1; D gene ambiguous. CDR1 is SGHAT and CDR2 is FQNNGV in the germline V gene. CDR3 length: 14 residues. Trimming took off 0 bases at V and 7 bases at J, with 10 bases between the two ends. The CDR3 loop is CASSLESYGNEQFF. DNA for the CDR3: TGTGCCAGCAGCTTAGAGTCTTACGGGAATGAGCAGTTCTTC.

This chain connects TRBV19 to TRBJ1-2; the D is unclear. CDR3 size: 13 residues. V lost 5 bases and J lost 3, with 10 bases in between. Germline values: CDR1 LNHDA, CDR2 SQIVND (reference sequence). CDR3: CASSLGIDYGYTF. CDR3 sequence (DNA): TGTGCCAGTAGTCTAGGGATTGACTATGGCTACACCTTC.

The rearrangement joins TRBV5-8 to TRBJ2-5; 9 nucleotides line up with TRBD2. The DNA end is a closer match to TRBJ2-7, so the J assignment may be wrong. This CDR3 comprises 15 residues. The germline gives CDR1 SGHTS, CDR2 YDEGEE. This CDR3 reads CASSLGLAGFYEQYF. The CDR3 DNA sequence: TGTGCCAGCAGCTTGGGGCTAGCGGGATTCTACGAGCAGTACTTC.

V is TRBV9 and J is TRBJ2-2, with D perhaps TRBD2 (5 bases). CDR1 SGDLS and CDR2 YYNGEE come from the germline V gene. The V end was cut by 0 bases, the J end by 0 bases, with 9 bases between. The length of the CDR3 is 16 residues. CDR3 nucleotide sequence: TGTGCCAGCAGCGTAGCTAGCACCCCGAACACCGGGGAGCTGTTTTTT. This encodes CASSVASTPNTGELFF.

The gene calls are TRBV27 and TRBJ2-1; 9 bases match TRBD1. The CDR3 totals 13 residues. CDR1 is MNHEY and CDR2 is SMNVEV in the germline V gene (reference sequence). V lost 5 bases to trimming and J lost 9 bases; unmatched junction nucleotides: 5. CDR3 loop: CASSQQGAGEQFF. The CDR3 nucleotides read TGTGCCAGCAGTCAACAGGGGGCGGGTGAGCAGTTCTTC.